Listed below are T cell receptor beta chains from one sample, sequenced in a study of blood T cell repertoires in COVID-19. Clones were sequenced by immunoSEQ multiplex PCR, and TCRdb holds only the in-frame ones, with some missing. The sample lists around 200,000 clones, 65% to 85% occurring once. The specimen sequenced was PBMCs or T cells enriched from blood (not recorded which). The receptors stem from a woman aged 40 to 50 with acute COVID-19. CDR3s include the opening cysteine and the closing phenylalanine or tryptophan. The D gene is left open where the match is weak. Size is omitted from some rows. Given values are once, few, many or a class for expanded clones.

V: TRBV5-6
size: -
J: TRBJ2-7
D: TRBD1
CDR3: CASSLGGQGLSEQYF
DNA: TGTGCCAGCAGCTTGGGTGGACAGGGGTTAAGCGAGCAGTACTTC

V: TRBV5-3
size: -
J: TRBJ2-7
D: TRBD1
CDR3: CARSPTGTAREQYF
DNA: TGTGCCAGAAGCCCTACCGGGACAGCTAGAGAGCAGTACTTC

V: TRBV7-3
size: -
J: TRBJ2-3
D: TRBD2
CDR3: CASSPGLAGGTQYF
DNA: TGTGCCAGCAGCCCAGGACTAGCGGGAGGTACGCAGTATTTT

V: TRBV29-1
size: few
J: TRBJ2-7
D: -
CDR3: CSVGEHDREQYF
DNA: TGCAGCGTTGGAGAACACGATCGCGAGCAGTACTTC

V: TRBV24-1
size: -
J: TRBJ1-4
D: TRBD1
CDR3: CATSDLDRVGEKLFF
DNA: TGTGCCACCAGTGATCTGGACAGGGTAGGAGAAAAACTGTTTTTT

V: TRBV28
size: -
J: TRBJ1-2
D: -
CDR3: CASSFQSYGYTF
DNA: TGTGCCAGCAGTTTCCAGTCCTATGGCTACACCTTC

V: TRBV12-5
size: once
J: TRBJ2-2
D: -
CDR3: CASAFETGPANTGELFF
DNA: TGTGCTAGTGCCTTCGAGACAGGCCCTGCGAACACCGGGGAGCTGTTTTTT

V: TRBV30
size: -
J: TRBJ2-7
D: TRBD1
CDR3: CAWSTQTGGYEQYF
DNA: TGTGCCTGGAGTACCCAGACAGGGGGTTACGAGCAGTACTTC

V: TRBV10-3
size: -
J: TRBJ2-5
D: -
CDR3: CAIREPGGGRETQYF
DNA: TGTGCCATCAGAGAACCGGGCGGGGGCCGCGAGACCCAGTACTTC

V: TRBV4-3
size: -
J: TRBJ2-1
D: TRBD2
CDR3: CASSQALLAGGYNEQFF
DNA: TGCGCCAGCAGCCAAGCCCTTTTAGCGGGAGGGTACAATGAGCAGTTCTTC

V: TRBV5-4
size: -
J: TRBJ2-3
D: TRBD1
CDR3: CASSSGRGPTDTQYF
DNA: TGTGCCAGCAGCTCGGGCAGGGGGCCCACAGATACGCAGTATTTT

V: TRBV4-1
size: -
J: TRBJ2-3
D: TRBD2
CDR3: CASSQDRLAGDTQYF
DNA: TGCGCCAGCAGCCAAGACCGTCTAGCGGGAGATACGCAGTATTTT

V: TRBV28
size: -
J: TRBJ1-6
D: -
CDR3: CASQGSSPLHF
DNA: TGTGCCAGCCAGGGGAGTTCACCCCTCCACTTT

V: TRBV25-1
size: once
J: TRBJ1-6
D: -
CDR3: CASSGGWRSPLHF
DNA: TGTGCCAGCAGTGGCGGGTGGCGGTCACCCCTCCACTTT

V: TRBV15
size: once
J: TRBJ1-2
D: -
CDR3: CATSRDLGRGYGYTF
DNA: TGTGCCACCAGCAGAGATCTCGGCAGGGGCTATGGCTACACCTTC

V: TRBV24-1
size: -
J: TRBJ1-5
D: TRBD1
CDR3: CATSDPGQGGWSQPQHF
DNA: TGTGCCACCAGTGACCCAGGACAGGGAGGTTGGTCTCAGCCCCAGCATTTT

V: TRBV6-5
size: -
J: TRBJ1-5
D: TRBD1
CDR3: CASRQGDQPQHF
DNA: TGTGCCAGCAGACAGGGGGACCAGCCCCAGCATTTT

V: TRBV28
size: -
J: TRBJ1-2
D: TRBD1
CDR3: CASRTGGIYGYTF
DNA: TGTGCCAGCAGAACAGGGGGTATCTATGGCTACACCTTC

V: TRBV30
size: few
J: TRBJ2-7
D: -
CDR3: CAWTLREKFHEQYF
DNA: TGTGCCTGGACCCTACGGGAGAAGTTCCACGAGCAGTACTTC

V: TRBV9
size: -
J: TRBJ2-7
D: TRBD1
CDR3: CASSVAGGPYEQYF
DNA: TGTGCCAGCAGCGTCGCAGGGGGTCCCTACGAGCAGTACTTC

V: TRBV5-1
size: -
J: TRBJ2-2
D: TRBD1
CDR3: CASSPDRGGGELFF
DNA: TGCGCCAGCAGCCCGGACAGGGGGGGCGGGGAGCTGTTTTTT

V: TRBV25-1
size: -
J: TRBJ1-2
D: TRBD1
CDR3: CASGQTGGRYGYTF
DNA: TGTGCCAGCGGACAGACAGGGGGCCGGTATGGCTACACCTTC

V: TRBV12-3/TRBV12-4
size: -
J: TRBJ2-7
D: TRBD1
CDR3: CASSDEDREQYF
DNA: TGTGCCAGCAGTGATGAGGACAGGGAGCAGTACTTC

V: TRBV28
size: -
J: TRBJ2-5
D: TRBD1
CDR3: CASSSDRVTETQYF
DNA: TGTGCCAGCAGTTCAGACAGGGTAACCGAGACCCAGTACTTC

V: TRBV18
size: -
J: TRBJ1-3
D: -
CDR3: CASSRQGSGNTIYF
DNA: TGTGCCAGCTCACGTCAGGGAAGTGGAAACACCATATATTTT

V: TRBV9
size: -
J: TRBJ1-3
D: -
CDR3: CASSVGRLLSGNTIYF
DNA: TGTGCCAGCAGCGTAGGCAGGCTCCTCTCTGGAAACACCATATATTTT

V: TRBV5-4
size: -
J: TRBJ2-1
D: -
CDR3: CASTETAGIYNEQFF
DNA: TGTGCCAGCACCGAGACGGCGGGAATTTACAATGAGCAGTTCTTC